What follows describes a single T cell receptor beta chain. This sample is drawn from a study of blood T cell repertoires in COVID-19. Background on the study: Whether acute or convalescent, the COVID-19 samples came from the United States, Italy and Spain.

Trimming left V 5 bases short and J 7 bases short, with 21 bases between. Germline CDR1 is SGHDT and CDR2 is YYEEEE. This CDR3 comprises 16 residues. Profiling relied on immunoSEQ multiplex PCR, and the TCRdb table lists in-frame clones only, not all of them. The repertoire holds over 120,000 clones, with more than 60% as singletons. The clonotype comes from a woman in her sixties or seventies with acute or convalescent COVID-19. The rearrangement links TRBV5-6 to TRBJ2-2; TRBD1 is a possible D gene (5 bases). The sample was peripheral blood. This CDR3 is CASRRLPQGKVGELFF. Written as DNA, the CDR3 is TGTGCCAGCAGGCGTCTCCCCCAGGGTAAAGTCGGGGAGCTGTTTTTT.